What follows describes a single T cell receptor beta chain. Clones were read by immunoSEQ multiplex PCR, and TCRdb kept only the in-frame ones, dropping some. The sample records about 330,000 clones, roughly 87% being singletons. This entry comes from a study of blood T cell repertoires in COVID-19. The wider study: COVID-19 samples from acute and convalescent phases originated in the United States, Italy and Spain.

This TCR was sampled from a woman aged 25 to 39 who had recovered from COVID-19. Sequencing was carried out using PBMCs or T cells enriched from blood (not recorded which).

The CDR3 coding sequence is TGTGCCAGCAGCTTGAGGGGGGGAACGGTGTCACCCCTCCACTTT. This encodes CASSLRGGTVSPLHF. V is TRBV13 and J is TRBJ1-6; D perhaps matches TRBD1 (6 bases). Trimming took off 3 bases at V and 10 bases at J, with 16 bases between the two ends. The CDR3 runs 15 residues. Germline V CDR1 and CDR2: PRHDT, FYEKMQ (reference sequence).